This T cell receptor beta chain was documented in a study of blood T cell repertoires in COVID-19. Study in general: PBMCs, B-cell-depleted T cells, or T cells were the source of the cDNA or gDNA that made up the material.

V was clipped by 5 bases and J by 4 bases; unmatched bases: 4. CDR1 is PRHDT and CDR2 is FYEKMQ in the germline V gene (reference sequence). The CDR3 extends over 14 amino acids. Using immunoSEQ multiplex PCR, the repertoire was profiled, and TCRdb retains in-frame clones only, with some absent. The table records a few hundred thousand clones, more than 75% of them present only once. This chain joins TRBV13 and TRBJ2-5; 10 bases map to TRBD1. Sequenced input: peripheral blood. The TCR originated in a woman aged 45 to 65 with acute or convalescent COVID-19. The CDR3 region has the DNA TGTGCCAGCAGCCGCGGACAGGGGGGAGAGACCCAGTACTTC. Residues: CASSRGQGGETQYF.